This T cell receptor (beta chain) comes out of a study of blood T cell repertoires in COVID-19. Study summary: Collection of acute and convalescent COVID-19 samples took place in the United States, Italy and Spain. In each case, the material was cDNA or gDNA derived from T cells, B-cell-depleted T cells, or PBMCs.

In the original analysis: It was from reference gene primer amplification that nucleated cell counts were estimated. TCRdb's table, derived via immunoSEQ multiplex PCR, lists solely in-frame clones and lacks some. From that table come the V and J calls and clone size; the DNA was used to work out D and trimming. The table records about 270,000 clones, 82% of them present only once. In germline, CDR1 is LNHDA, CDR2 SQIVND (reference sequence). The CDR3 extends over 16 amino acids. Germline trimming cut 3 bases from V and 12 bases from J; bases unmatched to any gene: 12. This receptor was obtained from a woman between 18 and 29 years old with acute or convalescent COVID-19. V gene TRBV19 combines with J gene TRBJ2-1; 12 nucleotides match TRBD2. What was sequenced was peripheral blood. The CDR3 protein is CASSIDTSGRTFGQFF. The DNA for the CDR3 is TGTGCCAGTAGTATTGATACTAGCGGGAGGACCTTTGGGCAGTTCTTC.